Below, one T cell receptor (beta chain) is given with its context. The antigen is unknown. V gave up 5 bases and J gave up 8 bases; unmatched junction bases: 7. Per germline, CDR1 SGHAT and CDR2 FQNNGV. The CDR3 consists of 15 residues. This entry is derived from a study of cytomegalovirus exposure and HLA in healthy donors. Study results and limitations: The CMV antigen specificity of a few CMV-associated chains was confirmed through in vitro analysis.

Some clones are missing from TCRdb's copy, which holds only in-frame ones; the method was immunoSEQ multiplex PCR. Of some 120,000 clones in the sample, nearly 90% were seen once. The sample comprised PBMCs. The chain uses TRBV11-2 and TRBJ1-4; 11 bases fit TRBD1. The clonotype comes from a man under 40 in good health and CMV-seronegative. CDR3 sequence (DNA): TGTGCCAGCAGCGCAGGACAGGGGGCGCACGAAAAACTGTTTTTT. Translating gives CASSAGQGAHEKLFF.